This T cell receptor beta chain was observed in a study of radiation and T cells in renal cell carcinoma. Looking at the study overall: Nephrectomy followed 15 Gy stereotactic body radiation by 4 weeks. Points from the study as a whole: From baseline, blood top tumor clonotypes peaked at 2 weeks post-radiation. Pretreatment tumor biopsies were lacking, so baseline clonotypes are unknown.

The assay was immunoSEQ multiplex PCR, and TCRdb's table has in-frame clones only and misses some. The table records fewer than 150,000 clones, 88% of them present only once. Germline CDR1 SGHRS, CDR2 YFSETQ. There are 13 residues in the CDR3. Trimming shortened V by 0 bases and J by 4 bases, and 7 bases separated the two germline ends. Comment on this clone: Its antigen is not identified.

The time point here: blood 2 weeks post-SBRT. Treatment of the sample: 15 Gy SBRT to primary tumor, nephrectomy 4 weeks later. The tumor was a clear cell renal cell carcinoma. This sequence originates from a woman in her sixties or seventies with renal cell carcinoma. Source: blood, taken from a patient whose treatment included radiotherapy and nephrectomy. The genes are TRBV5-1 and TRBJ1-1, with D unclear. The CDR3 here is CASSLELTTEAFF. The CDR3 DNA reads as TGCGCCAGCAGCTTGGAACTGACCACTGAAGCTTTCTTT.